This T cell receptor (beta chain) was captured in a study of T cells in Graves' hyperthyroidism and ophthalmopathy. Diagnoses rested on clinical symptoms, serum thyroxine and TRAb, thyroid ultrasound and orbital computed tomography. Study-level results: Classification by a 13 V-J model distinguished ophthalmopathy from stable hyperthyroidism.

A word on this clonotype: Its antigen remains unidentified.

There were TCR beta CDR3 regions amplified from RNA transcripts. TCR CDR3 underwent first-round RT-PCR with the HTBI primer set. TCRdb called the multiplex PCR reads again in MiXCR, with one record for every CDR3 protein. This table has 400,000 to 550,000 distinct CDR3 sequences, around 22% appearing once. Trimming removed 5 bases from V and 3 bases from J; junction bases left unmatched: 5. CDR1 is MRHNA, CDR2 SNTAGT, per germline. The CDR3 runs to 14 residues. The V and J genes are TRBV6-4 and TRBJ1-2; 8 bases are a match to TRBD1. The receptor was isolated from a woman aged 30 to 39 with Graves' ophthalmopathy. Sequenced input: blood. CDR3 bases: TGTGCCAGCAGTATTGGACAGGGCTACTATGGCTACACCTTC. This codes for CASSIGQGYYGYTF.